The T cell receptor (beta chain) under discussion was sequenced for a study of Ad26.COV2.S vaccination and SARS-CoV-2 variants (dated by TCRdb to about 2021). Regarding the research as a whole: Vaccine-arm donors were drawn from COV1001, a multicentre, randomized, double-blind, placebo-controlled phase I-IIa trial of Ad26.COV2.S in healthy adults. A total of 32 samples were included in the TCR-sequenced set, comprising some 20 Ad26.COV2.S vaccine recipients, 5 placebo recipients and 8 SARS-CoV-2 convalescent individuals. Throughout the experiments and outcome assessment, investigators stayed blinded to trial group allocation. TCRbeta repertoire sequencing was used to assess the specificity and breadth of SARS-CoV-2-reactive T cell receptors after Ad26.COV2.S vaccination. Trial participants were randomized into five groups of five, in which low-dose or high-dose Ad26.COV2.S was given once or twice, or placebo was given on both occasions. Ad26.COV2.S was administered intramuscularly at a dose of 5x10^10 or 1x10^11 viral particles, either as one shot or as two shots given 56 days apart. The paper's findings and limits, for the study overall: The authors noted that total T cell responses may have been underestimated by the TCR breadth and depth analyses. Substantial breadth of spike-specific CD8+ and CD4+ T cell responses was reported after vaccination. Spike-specific TCR breadth was higher in Ad26.COV2.S recipients than in placebo recipients (P = 0.0014). The study was not powered to compare responses between vaccine doses or regimens. Vaccine and placebo recipients had similar non-spike TCR breadth, a finding consistent with the vaccine containing only spike.

The immunoSEQ Assay was the method used to sequence TCRbeta CDR3 regions. After extraction, genomic DNA underwent amplification by bias-controlled multiplex PCR, followed by high-throughput sequencing. Concerning the study's data processing: To quantify the absolute abundance of every unique TCRbeta CDR3 region, sequences were collapsed and filtered. T cell fraction was estimated by normalizing TCRbeta template counts to usable DNA, which was measured by amplifying reference genes present in all nucleated cells. Repertoire TCRs were annotated as SARS-CoV-2-specific when V gene, CDR3 amino acid sequence and J gene were exactly matched to a known reactive TCR set. The reference SARS-CoV-2 TCR set was derived from MIRA and filtered for enrichment in COVID-19-positive ImmuneCODE repertoires, a step that removed public or cross-reactive TCRs. Based on the MIRA antigens, annotated TCRs were further analysed at the level of specific ORF or position within ORF. Breadth was defined as annotated unique rearrangements over total unique productive rearrangements; depth was the summed frequency of those rearrangements. Two-sided Wilcoxon rank-sum tests were used to compare TCR breadth between groups. Sourced from immuneACCESS, this table was stored by TCRdb with only in-frame sequences that have V and J called. A share of the clones is absent; for the studies checked, an unresolved V gene accounts for under half, and the remainder has no known explanation. V and J calls and clone size come straight from that table; D and trimming were deduced from the DNA. This sample holds 400,000 to 450,000 clones; about 93% were observed only once. The ten largest clones represent approximately 12% of the sample.

With respect to this clone: Its binding antigen is unknown. No quality values exist for individual bases; no much larger clone is one base distant.

CDR3 length: 14 amino acids, cysteine to phenylalanine. Here the CDR3 DNA is all that survives: 42 bases in frame from base 1. The junction shows trimming of 3 bases on V and 7 bases on J, plus 12 bases between the germline ends. Sequences LNHDA (CDR1) and SQIVND (CDR2) are obtained from the germline V gene (reference sequence). The sample's treatment or condition label is to be understood as: about 20 received Ad26.COV2.S at low or high dose, single or two shots; about 5 received placebo; per-sample allocation not given. For vaccine and placebo recipients, repertoires were sequenced using samples collected on day 63 after the first injection. Cohort 1b enrolled fewer than 30 adults aged 18-55 years at a single site in Boston, USA, between 29 July and 7 August 2020. As a vaccine, Ad26.COV2.S was a replication-incompetent adenovirus type 26 vector that expressed a prefusion-stabilized SARS-CoV-2 spike protein derived from the original Wuhan strain.

This TCR was sampled from a person aged 18 to 59 who received the Ad26.COV2.S COVID-19 vaccine or a placebo. Specimen: peripheral blood, collected in a trial of Ad26.COV2.S vaccine versus placebo. The chain is encoded by TRBV19 joined to TRBJ2-2; the D gene could be either TRBD1 or TRBD2, each agreeing at 5 bases. The base sequence is TGTGCCAGTAGTATGTGGGGGTTAGACGGGGAGCTGTTTTTT. The translation is CASSMWGLDGELFF.